Below are 17 T cell receptor beta chains sequenced from a single sample in a study of blood T cell repertoires in COVID-19. Here immunoSEQ multiplex PCR was the method, and the copy in TCRdb shows in-frame clones only, minus some. The repertoire includes 200,000 to 250,000 clones, less than 85% of them detected once, and approximately 6.6% sits in the top ten. Sequences were obtained from peripheral blood. These receptors originate from an older woman with acute or convalescent COVID-19.

The chain employs TRBV7-2 and TRBJ2-5; 7 positions agree with TRBD2. V dropped 3 bases and J dropped 0; count of bases not matched to a gene: 4. CDR3 size: 15 residues. Per the germline V gene, CDR1 is SGHTA and CDR2 is FQGNSA. The CDR3 DNA reads TGTGCCAGCAGCTTGGGACTACAGTACCAAGAGACCCAGTACTTC. This encodes CASSLGLQYQETQYF.

This clone was picked up a small number of times. The chain links TRBV9 to TRBJ2-1, with 7 bases fitting TRBD2. Germline assignment: CDR1 SGDLS and CDR2 YYNGEE. The V and J ends lost 0 bases and 2 bases, in that order; junction bases with no gene match: 5. This CDR3 region has 16 residues. CDR3 DNA: TGTGCCAGCAGCGTAGCTACGGCGGGGGCCTACAATGAGCAGTTCTTC. It specifies CASSVATAGAYNEQFF.

The CDR3 region is CASSVAGDATDTQYF. For the CDR3, the DNA is TGTGCCAGCAGCGTAGCAGGGGACGCCACAGATACGCAGTATTTT. The genes are TRBV9 and TRBJ2-3; a weak D match, TRBD1 (6 bases). The CDR3 totals 15 residues. The germline V and J ends were trimmed by 0 bases and 2 bases, with 10 bases remaining between them. The germline V gene encodes CDR1 SGDLS and CDR2 YYNGEE.

The rearrangement joins TRBV5-4 to TRBJ2-7; perhaps D is TRBD1 or TRBD2 (6 bases each). The CDR3 extends over 17 amino acids. CDR1 is SGHNT, CDR2 YYREEE, per germline (reference sequence). V shed 4 bases and J shed 0 bases, with 20 bases lying between them. CDR3 sequence reads: CASSLEGEQRSSYEQYF. For the CDR3, the DNA is TGTGCCAGCAGCCTGGAGGGGGAGCAGCGCAGCTCCTACGAGCAGTACTTC. The full variable domain, in which reference TRBV5-4 and TRBJ2-7 provide the parts outside the CDR3, is ETGVTQSPTHLIKTRGQQVTLRCSSQSGHNTVSWYQQALGQGPQFIFQYYREEENGRGNFPPRFSGLQFPNYSSELNVNALELDDSALYLCASSLEGEQRSSYEQYFGPGTRLTVT.

This clone was seen a handful of times. The sample has other DNA sequences that encode this CDR3 too. J is TRBJ1-3 and V is TRBV5-1; D may be TRBD1 (5 bases). This CDR3 is 13 amino acids long. The V and J ends lost 0 bases and 4 bases respectively, with 5 bases between them. Germline values: CDR1 SGHRS, CDR2 YFSETQ. CDR3 bases: TGCGCCAGCAGCTTGGCAGGGGGAAACACCATATATTTT. Its translation is CASSLAGGNTIYF.

The rearrangement links TRBV18 to TRBJ1-1; TRBD1 aligns across 8 bases. V shed 4 bases and J 1 base; nucleotides not matched to a gene: 5. The CDR3 spans 15 residues. Per the germline V gene, CDR1 is KGHSH and CDR2 is LQKENI. The CDR3 loop is CASSLQGAANTEAFF. The CDR3, as DNA: TGTGCCAGCTCACTCCAGGGGGCGGCGAACACTGAAGCTTTCTTT.

The V call is TRBV7-8, the J call TRBJ1-2; D might be TRBD1 (5 bases). CDR1 and CDR2 from the germline V gene are SGHVS and FQNEAQ. The CDR3 runs to 14 residues. Trimming stripped 0 bases from V and 5 bases from J, with 10 bases between. The CDR3: CASSLAQGLYGYTF. DNA for the CDR3: TGTGCCAGCAGCTTAGCGCAGGGACTGTATGGCTACACCTTC.

This chain joins TRBV5-1 and TRBJ2-2, with TRBD1 matching 8 bases. Per germline, CDR1 SGHRS and CDR2 YFSETQ. Losses at the gene ends were 4 bases for V and 6 bases for J; bases not matched to a gene: 17. The CDR3 is 18 amino acids. Here the CDR3 reads CASSLGYTGGRRPGELFF. CDR3 DNA sequence: TGCGCCAGCAGCCTCGGTTATACAGGGGGGCGAAGACCCGGGGAGCTGTTTTTT.

The chain combines TRBV5-1 with TRBJ1-2; TRBD1 matches 9 bases. This CDR3 comprises 16 residues. Germline V CDR1 and CDR2: SGHRS, YFSETQ. V shed 4 bases and J 4 bases; nucleotides not matched to a gene: 11. The CDR3 region is CASSLNNRQGGYGYTF. The CDR3 DNA reads TGCGCCAGCAGCCTCAATAATAGACAGGGGGGCTATGGCTACACCTTC. The variable domain in full, completed from reference TRBV5-1 and TRBJ1-2, reads KAGVTQTPRYLIKTRGQQVTLSCSPISGHRSVSWYQQTPGQGLQFLFEYFSETQRNKGNFPGRFSGRQFSNSRSEMNVSTLELGDSALYLCASSLNNRQGGYGYTFGSGTRLTVV.

This clone was detected a few times. The chain carries TRBV11-2 and TRBJ2-5; TRBD1 aligns across 7 bases. Trimming at V came to 5 bases and at J to 2 bases, leaving 8 bases not matched to a gene. The CDR3 consists of 15 residues. Germline-derived CDR1 and CDR2 are SGHAT and FQNNGV. The CDR3 DNA sequence: TGTGCCAGCAGCCGCACGACAGGGACGCAAGAGACCCAGTACTTC. Amino acid sequence: CASSRTTGTQETQYF.

The rearrangement uses TRBV6-5 and TRBJ2-5; a weak D match, TRBD2 (5 bases). Between the trimmed V and J ends, which lost 6 bases and 2 bases, there was a span of 7 bases. From germline, CDR1 is MNHEY and CDR2 SVGAGI. This CDR3 has 12 residues. The CDR3: CASRRGQETQYF. CDR3 nucleotides: TGTGCCAGCAGACGGGGTCAAGAGACCCAGTACTTC.

The chain joins TRBV29-1 to TRBJ1-4; 8 positions match TRBD1. Germline V CDR1 and CDR2: SQVTM, ANQGSEA. The CDR3 is made up of 16 amino acids. Losses at the gene ends were 7 bases for V and 2 bases for J; bases not matched to a gene: 12. This chain's CDR3 is CSGIQGVGATNEKLFF. The CDR3 nucleotides are TGCAGCGGAATACAGGGGGTTGGGGCTACTAATGAAAAACTGTTTTTT.

This sequence joins TRBV30 and TRBJ1-5, with 8 bases matching TRBD1. The CDR3 extends over 16 amino acids. Germline CDR1 and CDR2: GTSNPN and SVGIG (reference sequence). V lost 2 bases, J lost 7 bases, and 13 bases stayed unmatched. CDR3 in amino acids: CAWSRGRQGRRQPQHF. CDR3 DNA sequence: TGTGCCTGGAGTAGGGGCAGACAGGGGAGACGGCAGCCCCAGCATTTT.

The V and J genes are TRBV6-5 and TRBJ1-4; 8 bases map to TRBD1. The CDR3 length is 14 residues. V shed 5 bases and J 5 bases; nucleotides not matched to a gene: 4. Germline V CDR1 and CDR2: MNHEY, SVGAGI. The CDR3 is CASSTGQENEKLFF. CDR3 sequence (DNA): TGTGCCAGCAGTACGGGACAGGAAAATGAAAAACTGTTTTTT.

This chain connects TRBV7-3 to TRBJ2-3, with 7 bases lining up with TRBD2. Germline assignment: CDR1 SGHTA and CDR2 FQGTGA. The CDR3 is made up of 16 amino acids. The trim removed 3 bases at V and 6 bases at J, leaving 12 bases unmatched. For the CDR3, the DNA is TGTGCCAGCAGCTTCGGGGGGAGGCCCCAGGTGGATACGCAGTATTTT. Its protein is CASSFGGRPQVDTQYF.

The rearrangement joins TRBV24-1 to TRBJ2-3; 8 bases agree with TRBD1. The CDR3 extends over 15 amino acids. V lost 4 bases to trimming and J lost 2 bases; unmatched junction nucleotides: 4. Germline values: CDR1 KGHDR, CDR2 SFDVKD. CDR3 nucleotides: TGTGCCACCAGTGACGTGGGACAGGACACAGATACGCAGTATTTT. Amino acids: CATSDVGQDTDTQYF.

The CDR3 region has the DNA TGTGCCAGCACCTATGGTCGGGGGGGGAACACTGAAGCTTTCTTT. Translating it yields CASTYGRGGNTEAFF. This chain uses TRBV11-2 with TRBJ1-1; a possible D gene is TRBD1 (5 bases). Between the trimmed V and J ends, which lost 7 bases and 1 base, there was a span of 16 bases. The CDR3 length is 15 residues. The germline V gene has CDR1 SGHAT and CDR2 FQNNGV.